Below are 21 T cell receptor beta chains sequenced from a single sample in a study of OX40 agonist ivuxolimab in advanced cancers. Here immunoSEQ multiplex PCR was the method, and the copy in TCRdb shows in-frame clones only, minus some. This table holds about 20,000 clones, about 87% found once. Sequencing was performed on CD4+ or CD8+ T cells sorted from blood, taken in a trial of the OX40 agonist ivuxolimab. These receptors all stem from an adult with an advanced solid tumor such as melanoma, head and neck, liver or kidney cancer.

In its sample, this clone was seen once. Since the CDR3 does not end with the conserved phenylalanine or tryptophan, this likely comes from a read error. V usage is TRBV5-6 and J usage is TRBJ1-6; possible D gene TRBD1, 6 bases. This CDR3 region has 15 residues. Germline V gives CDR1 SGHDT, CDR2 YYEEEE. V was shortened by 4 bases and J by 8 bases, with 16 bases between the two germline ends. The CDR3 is CASSLTTGSYSPLHL. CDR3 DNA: TGTGCCAGCAGCCTAACGACAGGCTCCTATTCACCCCTCCACCTT.

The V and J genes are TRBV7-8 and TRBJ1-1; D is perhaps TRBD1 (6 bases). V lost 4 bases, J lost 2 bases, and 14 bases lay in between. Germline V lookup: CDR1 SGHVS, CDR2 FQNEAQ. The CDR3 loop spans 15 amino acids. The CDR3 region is CASSSLGGTNTEAFF. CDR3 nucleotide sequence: TGTGCCAGCAGCTCTCTGGGGGGCACCAACACTGAAGCTTTCTTT.

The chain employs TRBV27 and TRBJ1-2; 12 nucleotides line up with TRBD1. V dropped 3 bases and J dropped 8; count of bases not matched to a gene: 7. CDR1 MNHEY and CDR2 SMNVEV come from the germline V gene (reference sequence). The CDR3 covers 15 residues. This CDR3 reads CASSFTGQGARGYTF. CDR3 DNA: TGTGCCAGCAGTTTTACGGGACAGGGGGCTCGGGGCTACACCTTC.

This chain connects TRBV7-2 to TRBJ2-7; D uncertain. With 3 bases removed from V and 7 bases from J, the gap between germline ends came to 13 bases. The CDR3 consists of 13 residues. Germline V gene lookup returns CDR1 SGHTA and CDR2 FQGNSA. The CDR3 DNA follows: TGTGCCAGCAGCTTCACGGTTAGGTGGGAGCAGTACTTC. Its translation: CASSFTVRWEQYF.

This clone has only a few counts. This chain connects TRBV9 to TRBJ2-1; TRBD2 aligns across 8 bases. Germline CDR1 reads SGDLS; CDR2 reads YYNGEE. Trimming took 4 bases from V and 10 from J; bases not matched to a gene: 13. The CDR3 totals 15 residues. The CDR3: CASSPGTSVSREQFF. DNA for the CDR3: TGTGCCAGCAGCCCCGGGACTAGTGTTTCGCGGGAGCAGTTCTTC.

CDR3 nucleotides: TGCGCCAGCAGCTTGACGTATGAAGAGACCCAGTACTTC. This sequence encodes CASSLTYEETQYF. The chain combines TRBV5-1 with TRBJ2-5; no reliable D call. This CDR3 region has 13 residues. V was pared by 1 base and J by 3 bases, with 7 bases between. Germline V CDR1 and CDR2: SGHRS, YFSETQ.

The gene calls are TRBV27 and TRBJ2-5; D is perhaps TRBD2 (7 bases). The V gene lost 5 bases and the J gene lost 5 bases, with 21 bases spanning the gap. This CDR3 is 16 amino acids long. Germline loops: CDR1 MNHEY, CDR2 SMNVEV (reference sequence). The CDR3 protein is CASSLGGGWGTETQYF. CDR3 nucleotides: TGTGCCAGCAGTCTGGGGGGGGGCTGGGGTACGGAGACCCAGTACTTC.

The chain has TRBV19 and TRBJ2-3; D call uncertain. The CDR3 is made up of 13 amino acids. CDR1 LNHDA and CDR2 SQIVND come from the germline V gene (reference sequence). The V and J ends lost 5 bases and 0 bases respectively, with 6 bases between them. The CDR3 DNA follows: TGTGCCAGTAGTCTCGACAGCACAGATACGCAGTATTTT. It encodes CASSLDSTDTQYF.

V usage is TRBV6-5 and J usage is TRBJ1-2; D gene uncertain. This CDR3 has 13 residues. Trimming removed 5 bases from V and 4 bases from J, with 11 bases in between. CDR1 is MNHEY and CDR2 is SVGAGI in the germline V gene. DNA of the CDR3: TGTGCCAGCAGTCAAGAAGGCGGCTATGGCTACACCTTC. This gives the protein CASSQEGGYGYTF.

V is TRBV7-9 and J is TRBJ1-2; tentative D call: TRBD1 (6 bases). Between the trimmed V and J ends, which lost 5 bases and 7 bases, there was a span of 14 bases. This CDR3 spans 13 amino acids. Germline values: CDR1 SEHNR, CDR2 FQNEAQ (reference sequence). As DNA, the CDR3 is TGTGCCAGCAGCCCAGGGGCCCCCGGTGGCTACACCTTC. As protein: CASSPGAPGGYTF. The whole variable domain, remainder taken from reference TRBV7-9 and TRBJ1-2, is DTGVSQNPRHKITKRGQNVTFRCDPISEHNRLYWYRQTLGQGPEFLTYFQNEAQLEKSRLLSDRFSAERPKGSFSTLEIQRTEQGDSAMYLCASSPGAPGGYTFGSGTRLTVV.

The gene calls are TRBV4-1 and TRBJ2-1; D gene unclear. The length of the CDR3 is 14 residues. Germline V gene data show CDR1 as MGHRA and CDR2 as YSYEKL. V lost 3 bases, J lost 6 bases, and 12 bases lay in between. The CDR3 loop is CASSHPSTGNEQFF. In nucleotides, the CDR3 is TGCGCCAGCAGCCACCCTTCGACTGGCAATGAGCAGTTCTTC.

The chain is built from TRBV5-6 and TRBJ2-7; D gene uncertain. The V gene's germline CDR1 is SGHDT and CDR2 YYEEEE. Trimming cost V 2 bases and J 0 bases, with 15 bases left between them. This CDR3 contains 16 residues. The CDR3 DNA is TGTGCCAGCAGCTTAGGGATCCAGACGAGCTCCTACGAGCAGTACTTC. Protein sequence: CASSLGIQTSSYEQYF.

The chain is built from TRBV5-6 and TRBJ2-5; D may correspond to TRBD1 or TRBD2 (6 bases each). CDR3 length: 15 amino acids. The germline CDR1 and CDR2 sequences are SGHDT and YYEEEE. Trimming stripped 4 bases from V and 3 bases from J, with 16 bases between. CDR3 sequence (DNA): TGTGCCAGCAGCCCCGGGTGGGGGGCCGAAGAGACCCAGTACTTC. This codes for CASSPGWGAEETQYF.

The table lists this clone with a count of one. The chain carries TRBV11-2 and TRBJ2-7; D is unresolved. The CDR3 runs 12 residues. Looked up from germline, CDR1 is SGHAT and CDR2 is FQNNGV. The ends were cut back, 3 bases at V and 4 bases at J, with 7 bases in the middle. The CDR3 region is CASSFPSYEQYF. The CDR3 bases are TGTGCCAGCAGCTTTCCCTCGTACGAGCAGTACTTC.

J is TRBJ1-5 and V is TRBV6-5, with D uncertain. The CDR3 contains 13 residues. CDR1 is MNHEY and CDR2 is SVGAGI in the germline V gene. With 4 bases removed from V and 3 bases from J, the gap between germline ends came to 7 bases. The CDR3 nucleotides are TGTGCCAGCAGTTCCGACTACAATCAGCCCCAGCATTTT. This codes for CASSSDYNQPQHF.

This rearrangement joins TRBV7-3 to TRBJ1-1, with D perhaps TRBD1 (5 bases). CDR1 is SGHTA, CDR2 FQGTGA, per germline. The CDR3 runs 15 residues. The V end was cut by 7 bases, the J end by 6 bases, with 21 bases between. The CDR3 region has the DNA TGTGCCAGCACCCCCGCCCCCGGCAGGGAAGCTGAAGCTTTCTTT. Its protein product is CASTPAPGREAEAFF.

The CDR3 spells CASTEWGGVGEQFF. The CDR3 DNA follows: TGTGCCAGTACCGAATGGGGAGGGGTGGGTGAGCAGTTCTTC. This chain joins TRBV19 and TRBJ2-1; 7 positions match TRBD2. The CDR3 consists of 14 residues. The germline gives CDR1 LNHDA, CDR2 SQIVND (reference sequence). Trimming removed 7 bases from V and 9 bases from J; junction bases left unmatched: 12.

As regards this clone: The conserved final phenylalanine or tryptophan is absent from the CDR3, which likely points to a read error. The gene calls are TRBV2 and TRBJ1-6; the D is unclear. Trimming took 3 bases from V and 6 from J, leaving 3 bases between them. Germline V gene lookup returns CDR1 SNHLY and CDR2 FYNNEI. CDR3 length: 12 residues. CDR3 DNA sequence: TGTGCCAGCAGTGAGGCTAATTCACCCCTCCACCTT. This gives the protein CASSEANSPLHL.

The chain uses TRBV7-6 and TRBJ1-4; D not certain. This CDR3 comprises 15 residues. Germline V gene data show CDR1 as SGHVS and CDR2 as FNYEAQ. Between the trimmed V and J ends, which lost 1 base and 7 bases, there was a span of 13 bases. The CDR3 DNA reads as TGTGCCAGCAGCTTAGATGACGCAGAGAGTGAAAAACTGTTTTTT. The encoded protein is CASSLDDAESEKLFF.

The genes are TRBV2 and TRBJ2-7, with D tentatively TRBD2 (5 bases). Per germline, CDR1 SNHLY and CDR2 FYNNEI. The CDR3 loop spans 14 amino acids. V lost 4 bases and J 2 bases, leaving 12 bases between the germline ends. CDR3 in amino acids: CASSVGGRTYEQYF. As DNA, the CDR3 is TGTGCCAGCAGTGTTGGTGGGAGAACCTACGAGCAGTACTTC.

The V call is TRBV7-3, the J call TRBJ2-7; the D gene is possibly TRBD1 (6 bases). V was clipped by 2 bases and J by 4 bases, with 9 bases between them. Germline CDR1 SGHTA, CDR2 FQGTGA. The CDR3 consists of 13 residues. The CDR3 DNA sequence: TGTGCCAGCAGCTTAGAACAGGGTTACGAGCAGTACTTC. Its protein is CASSLEQGYEQYF. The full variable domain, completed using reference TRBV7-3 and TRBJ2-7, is GAGVSQTPSNKVTEKGKYVELRCDPISGHTALYWYRQSLGQGPEFLIYFQGTGAADDSGLPNDRFFAVRPEGSVSTLKIQRTERGDSAVYLCASSLEQGYEQYFGPGTRLTVT.